The next 14 T cell receptor beta chains were all read from a single sample in a study of blood T cell repertoires in COVID-19. Some clones are missing from TCRdb's copy, which holds only in-frame ones; the method was immunoSEQ multiplex PCR. This table has approximately 170,000 clones, approximately 79% appearing once. Sequenced sample: peripheral blood. The receptors stem from a woman older than 75 with acute or convalescent COVID-19.

This clone was observed a handful of times. The chain employs TRBV5-1 and TRBJ1-1, with D perhaps TRBD1 (5 bases). Germline assignment: CDR1 SGHRS and CDR2 YFSETQ. V was shortened by 0 bases and J by 6 bases, with 15 bases between the two germline ends. The CDR3 is made up of 15 amino acids. The CDR3 protein is CASSLDWGRGPEAFF. The CDR3 coding sequence is TGCGCCAGCAGCTTGGATTGGGGGAGGGGCCCTGAAGCTTTCTTT.

The V call is TRBV21-1, the J call TRBJ2-7; no check of the table's D call, TRBD2, against the DNA was made. TRBV21-1 is flagged as a pseudogene. The CDR3 is 15 amino acids. Written as DNA, the CDR3 is TGTGCCAGCCTTCAAACGACGGGGATCTCCTACGAGCAGTACTTC. Its translation: CASLQTTGISYEQYF.

This clone came up once. The genes are TRBV18 and TRBJ2-5, with D perhaps matching TRBD2 (5 bases). Germline CDR1 KGHSH, CDR2 LQKENI. Trimming cost V 8 bases and J 4 bases, with 14 bases left between them. The CDR3 consists of 13 residues. The CDR3 nucleotides are TGTGCCAGCAAGTCGGAGGCCCGAGAGACCCAGTACTTC. The encoded protein is CASKSEARETQYF.

The chain has TRBV7-6 and TRBJ2-2, with TRBD2 matching 10 bases. Per the germline V gene, CDR1 is SGHVS and CDR2 is FNYEAQ. The CDR3 loop spans 16 amino acids. The V gene end was trimmed by 2 bases and the J gene end by 8 bases; junction bases not matched to a gene: 8. CDR3 bases: TGTGCCAGCAGCTTATCTCCTAGCGGGAGCAGTGGGGAGCTGTTTTTT. Translation: CASSLSPSGSSGELFF.

This chain links TRBV19 with TRBJ1-6; the D gene is possibly TRBD1 (6 bases). There are 14 residues in the CDR3. Trimming cost V 6 bases and J 7 bases, with 13 bases left between them. Germline CDR1 is LNHDA and CDR2 is SQIVND (reference sequence). The CDR3 nucleotides read TGTGCCAGTAGCGTGACAGGTGGGAATTCACCCCTCCACTTT. Its protein product is CASSVTGGNSPLHF.

The chain employs TRBV4-1 and TRBJ2-3; tentative D call: TRBD2 (5 bases). Trimming left V 0 bases short and J 2 bases short, with 15 bases between. Germline CDR1 MGHRA, CDR2 YSYEKL. The CDR3 length is 17 residues. CDR3 loop: CASSQDPPSRYTDTQYF. The CDR3 DNA sequence: TGCGCCAGCAGCCAAGATCCCCCTAGCAGATACACAGATACGCAGTATTTT.

The rearrangement links TRBV15 to TRBJ2-5; unclear D gene. This CDR3 comprises 12 residues. Looked up from germline, CDR1 is LNHNV and CDR2 is YYDKDF (reference sequence). The V end was cut by 1 base, the J end by 4 bases, with 4 bases between. The CDR3 here is CATSRVRETQYF. Here the CDR3 DNA reads TGTGCCACCAGCAGAGTGAGAGAGACCCAGTACTTC.

This clone has only one observation. This chain uses TRBV4-1 with TRBJ1-5; D call uncertain. The CDR3 sequence is 17 residues long. Trimming removed 3 bases at V and 1 base at J, with 16 bases between. Looked up from germline, CDR1 is MGHRA and CDR2 is YSYEKL. CDR3 sequence reads: CASSQALWGVSNQPQHF. CDR3 sequence (DNA): TGCGCCAGCAGCCAGGCGTTGTGGGGAGTGAGCAATCAGCCCCAGCATTTT.

Only a few counts were recorded for this clone. V usage is TRBV7-2 and J usage is TRBJ2-1, with 8 nucleotides matching TRBD2. CDR1 is SGHTA, CDR2 FQGNSA, per germline. The CDR3 totals 15 residues. V was pared by 5 bases and J by 6 bases, with 9 bases of the junction left unmatched. The chain's CDR3 is CASSLSSGHVNEQFF. CDR3 in DNA: TGTGCCAGCAGCCTTTCTAGCGGGCATGTCAATGAGCAGTTCTTC.

The chain links TRBV5-1 to TRBJ1-2; 8 nucleotides match TRBD1. The V segment lost 4 bases and the J segment 4 bases; nucleotides outside the gene matches: 12. This CDR3 is 16 amino acids long. Germline CDR1 and CDR2: SGHRS and YFSETQ. For the CDR3, the DNA is TGCGCCAGCAGCCCGATTTTAGACAGGGGAGGCTATGGCTACACCTTC. Encoded protein: CASSPILDRGGYGYTF.

The sample holds one count of this clone. The chain recombines TRBV5-4 with TRBJ2-1, with D tentatively TRBD2 (6 bases). This CDR3 contains 17 residues. Trimming took 1 base from V and 0 from J, leaving 14 bases between them. Germline CDR1 reads SGHNT; CDR2 reads YYREEE (reference sequence). This CDR3 is CASSLFKTRTSYNEQFF. The CDR3 nucleotides read TGTGCCAGCAGCTTGTTTAAGACTAGGACCTCCTACAATGAGCAGTTCTTC.

The chain links TRBV4-2 to TRBJ2-7; 11 positions match TRBD1. The germline V gene has CDR1 LGHNA and CDR2 YNFKEQ. The CDR3 length is 17 residues. The V gene end was trimmed by 0 bases and the J gene end by 2 bases; junction bases not matched to a gene: 6. CDR3 amino acids: CASSQDLLDRGPYEQYF. For the CDR3, the DNA is TGTGCCAGCAGCCAAGACCTACTGGACAGGGGGCCCTACGAGCAGTACTTC.

The rearrangement joins TRBV5-6 to TRBJ2-7; 10 nucleotides match TRBD2. The CDR3 contains 16 residues. CDR1 and CDR2 (germline): SGHDT, YYEEEE. Trimming took 2 bases from V and 7 from J; bases not matched to a gene: 12. CDR3 in DNA: TGTGCCAGCAGCTTTCGTGGGCTAGCGGGAGAACAGGAGCAGTACTTC. Its protein is CASSFRGLAGEQEQYF.

This clone was seen only a few times. This CDR3 reads CASSQAGQGWGYTF. The CDR3 DNA reads TGCGCCAGCAGCCAAGCGGGACAGGGATGGGGCTACACCTTC. The chain joins TRBV4-3 to TRBJ1-2; TRBD1 agrees at 9 bases. The J segment lost 8 bases and the V segment lost 1 base, leaving 5 bases of the junction unmatched. CDR3 size: 14 residues. Germline V gene sequence: CDR1 LGHNA, CDR2 YSLEER.